Each of the 7 T cell receptor beta chains below was sequenced from the same sample in a study of shared clonotypes between healthy human individuals. The protocol was immunoSEQ multiplex PCR, while the TCRdb copy is restricted to in-frame clones and leaves out a portion. Among over a million clones, about three quarters were seen once, and the ten largest hold 1.4% to 1.5%. Material for sequencing was memory CD4+ T cells sorted from blood. Described subset: CD45RA-negative fraction. The receptor source for this set is a man aged 18 to 29 in good health.

A remark on this clone: Other DNA sequences in this sample translate to the same CDR3. The CDR3 coding sequence is TGTGCCAGCAGCTTAGCAGGGCAGCCCCAGCATTTT. Amino acid sequence: CASSLAGQPQHF. The V gene is TRBV7-9, the J gene TRBJ1-5; D gene unclear. Germline CDR1 SEHNR, CDR2 FQNEAQ (reference sequence). CDR3 size: 12 residues. V was clipped by 0 bases and J by 7 bases, with 4 bases between them.

In this sample, this clone turned up a few times. The V gene is TRBV11-2, the J gene TRBJ2-1, with D maybe TRBD1 (5 bases). V lost 5 bases and J 6 bases, leaving 17 bases between the germline ends. Germline CDR1 and CDR2: SGHAT and FQNNGV. The CDR3 contains 15 residues. CDR3 sequence: CASSTRARVGNEQFF. The CDR3 DNA is TGTGCCAGCAGCACCCGAGCCAGGGTGGGCAATGAGCAGTTCTTC. Looking up the rest from reference TRBV11-2 and TRBJ2-1 gives the full variable domain: EAGVAQSPRYKIIEKRQSVAFWCNPISGHATLYWYQQILGQGPKLLIQFQNNGVVDDSQLPKDRFSAERLKGVDSTLKIQPAKLEDSAVYLCASSTRARVGNEQFFGPGTRLTVL.

Turning to this clone: The same CDR3 can be traced to other DNA sequences in this sample. The chain is built from TRBV6-1 and TRBJ2-7, with 13 nucleotides matching TRBD2. The CDR3 runs 14 residues. The germline gives CDR1 MNHNS, CDR2 SASEGT. J was trimmed by 4 bases and V by 7 bases; bases with no gene match: 4. The CDR3 bases are TGTGCCAGCACCGGACTAGCGGGAGCATACGAGCAGTACTTC. Protein: CASTGLAGAYEQYF.

V and J are TRBV6-6 and TRBJ2-5, with D uncertain. CDR1 and CDR2 from the germline V gene are MNHNY and SVGAGI (reference sequence). V lost 5 bases, J lost 4 bases, and 8 bases lay in between. The CDR3 covers 12 residues. The CDR3 reads CASSRLGETQYF. Here the CDR3 DNA reads TGTGCCAGCAGTCGCTTAGGAGAGACCCAGTACTTC.

The CDR3 nucleotides read TGTGCCAGCAGCCCCATAGGAGGATCTCTCTACAATGAGCAGTTCTTC. It encodes CASSPIGGSLYNEQFF. The chain recombines TRBV7-9 with TRBJ2-1, with D possibly matching TRBD2 (5 bases). V lost 5 bases and J lost 3, with 17 bases in between. This CDR3 is built from 16 residues. Germline CDR1 reads SEHNR; CDR2 reads FQNEAQ (reference sequence).

In regard to this clone: This specimen includes other DNA sequences encoding the same CDR3. The genes are TRBV6-5 and TRBJ2-1, with TRBD2 matching 8 bases. The CDR3 runs 14 residues. Trimming at V came to 5 bases and at J to 2 bases, leaving 2 bases not matched to a gene. Germline V CDR1 and CDR2: MNHEY, SVGAGI. The CDR3 reads CASSPGLAYNEQFF. The CDR3 nucleotides read TGTGCCAGCAGTCCGGGACTAGCCTACAATGAGCAGTTCTTC.

Only a few counts were recorded for this clone. This rearrangement joins TRBV21-1 to TRBJ2-2; TRBD2 is taken as the D call from the table, unchecked against the DNA. TRBV21-1 is flagged as a pseudogene. CDR3 length equals 20 residues. CDR3 protein: CASSSLQYTLAAINTGELFF. Here the CDR3 DNA reads TGTGCCAGCAGCAGTTTGCAGTACACTCTAGCGGCTATAAACACCGGGGAGCTGTTTTTT.